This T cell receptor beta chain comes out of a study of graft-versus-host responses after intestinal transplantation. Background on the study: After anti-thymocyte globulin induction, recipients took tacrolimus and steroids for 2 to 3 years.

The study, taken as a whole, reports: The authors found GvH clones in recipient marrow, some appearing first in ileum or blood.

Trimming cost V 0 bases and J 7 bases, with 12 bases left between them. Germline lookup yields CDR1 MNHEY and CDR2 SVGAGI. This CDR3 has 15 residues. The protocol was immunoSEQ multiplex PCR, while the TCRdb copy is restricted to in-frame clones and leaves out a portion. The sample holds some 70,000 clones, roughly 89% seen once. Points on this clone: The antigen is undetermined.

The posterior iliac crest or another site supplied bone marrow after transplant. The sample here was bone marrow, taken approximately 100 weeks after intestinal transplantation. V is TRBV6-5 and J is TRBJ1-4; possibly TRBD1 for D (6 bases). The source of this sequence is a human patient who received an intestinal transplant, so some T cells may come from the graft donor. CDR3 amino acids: CASSYSLGAREKLFF. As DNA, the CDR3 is TGTGCCAGCAGTTACTCGCTGGGGGCCCGTGAAAAACTGTTTTTT.